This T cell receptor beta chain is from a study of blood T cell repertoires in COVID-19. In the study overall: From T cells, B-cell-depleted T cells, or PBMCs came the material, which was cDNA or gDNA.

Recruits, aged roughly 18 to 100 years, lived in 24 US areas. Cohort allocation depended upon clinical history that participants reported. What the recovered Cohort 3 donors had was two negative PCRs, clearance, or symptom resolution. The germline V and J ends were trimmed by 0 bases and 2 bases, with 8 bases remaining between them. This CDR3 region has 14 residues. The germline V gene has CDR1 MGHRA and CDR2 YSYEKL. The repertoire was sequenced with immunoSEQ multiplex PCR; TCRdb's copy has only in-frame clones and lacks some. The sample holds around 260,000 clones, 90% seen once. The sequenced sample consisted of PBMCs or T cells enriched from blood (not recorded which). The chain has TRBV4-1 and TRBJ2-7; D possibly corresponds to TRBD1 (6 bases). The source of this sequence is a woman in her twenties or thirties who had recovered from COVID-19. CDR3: CASSQEGGTYEQYF. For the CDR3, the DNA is TGCGCCAGCAGCCAAGAAGGGGGAACCTACGAGCAGTACTTC.